Below are 6 T cell receptor beta chains sequenced from a single sample in a study of blood T cell repertoires in COVID-19. Method: immunoSEQ multiplex PCR; TCRdb's copy keeps in-frame clones and lacks some. The sample gives roughly 150,000 clones, approximately 86% of which show up once; 6.2% is in the top ten. Sequencing was done on a sample of PBMCs or T cells enriched from blood (not recorded which). These receptors were obtained from a woman in her 40s who had recovered from COVID-19.

This chain uses TRBV29-1 with TRBJ1-2; the D gene is possibly TRBD1 (6 bases). The V end lost 6 bases, the J end lost 4 bases, and 15 bases lay between the germline ends. Germline assignment: CDR1 SQVTM and CDR2 ANQGSEA. The CDR3 length is 13 residues. CDR3 protein: CSVPQGSGYGYTF. DNA for the CDR3: TGCAGCGTACCACAGGGTAGTGGCTATGGCTACACCTTC. The variable domain in full, completed from reference TRBV29-1 and TRBJ1-2, reads SAVISQKPSRDICQRGTSLTIQCQVDSQVTMMFWYRQQPGQSLTLIATANQGSEATYESGFVIDKFPISRPNLTFSTLTVSNMSPEDSSIYLCSVPQGSGYGYTFGSGTRLTVV.

The V and J genes are TRBV18 and TRBJ2-7; TRBD2 matches at 9 bases. Losses at the gene ends were 2 bases for V and 3 bases for J; bases not matched to a gene: 2. The germline V gene has CDR1 KGHSH and CDR2 LQKENI. This CDR3 is 14 amino acids long. CDR3 in DNA: TGTGCCAGCTCACCAAGCGGGGGGTACTACGAGCAGTACTTC. It encodes CASSPSGGYYEQYF. The full variable domain, completed using reference TRBV18 and TRBJ2-7, is NAGVMQNPRHLVRRRGQEARLRCSPMKGHSHVYWYRQLPEEGLKFMVYLQKENIIDESGMPKERFSAEFPKEGPSILRIQQVVRGDSAAYFCASSPSGGYYEQYFGPGTRLTVT.

The chain uses TRBV2 and TRBJ1-1; no firm D call. CDR3 size: 14 residues. Germline loops: CDR1 SNHLY, CDR2 FYNNEI. V was trimmed by 6 bases and J by 5 bases, leaving 16 bases between them. In DNA, the CDR3 is TGTGCCAGCAGAACGTCCGCAGTATCGACTGAAGCTTTCTTT. This sequence encodes CASRTSAVSTEAFF.

This chain uses TRBV5-1 with TRBJ1-4; TRBD1 matches at 8 bases. V was clipped by 0 bases and J by 2 bases; unmatched bases: 6. From germline, CDR1 is SGHRS and CDR2 YFSETQ. CDR3 length: 17 amino acids. The CDR3 region is CASSLGPGGLTNEKLFF. The CDR3 DNA reads as TGCGCCAGCAGCTTGGGCCCAGGGGGCCTCACTAATGAAAAACTGTTTTTT.

V and J are TRBV11-2 and TRBJ2-7, with 12 bases aligning to TRBD1. Germline CDR1 and CDR2: SGHAT and FQNNGV. CDR3 size: 15 residues. V dropped 4 bases and J dropped 6; count of bases not matched to a gene: 7. The CDR3 nucleotides are TGTGCCAGCAGCTCCACCGGGACAGGGGGCTTCGAGCAGTACTTC. Its protein is CASSSTGTGGFEQYF.

The chain is built from TRBV2 and TRBJ1-1; a weak D match, TRBD1 (5 bases). V was clipped by 2 bases and J by 3 bases, with 16 bases between them. The CDR3 is 16 amino acids. The V gene's germline CDR1 is SNHLY and CDR2 FYNNEI. This chain's CDR3 is CASSESGVGEDTEAFF. For the CDR3, the DNA is TGTGCCAGCAGTGAATCGGGGGTAGGGGAGGACACTGAAGCTTTCTTT.